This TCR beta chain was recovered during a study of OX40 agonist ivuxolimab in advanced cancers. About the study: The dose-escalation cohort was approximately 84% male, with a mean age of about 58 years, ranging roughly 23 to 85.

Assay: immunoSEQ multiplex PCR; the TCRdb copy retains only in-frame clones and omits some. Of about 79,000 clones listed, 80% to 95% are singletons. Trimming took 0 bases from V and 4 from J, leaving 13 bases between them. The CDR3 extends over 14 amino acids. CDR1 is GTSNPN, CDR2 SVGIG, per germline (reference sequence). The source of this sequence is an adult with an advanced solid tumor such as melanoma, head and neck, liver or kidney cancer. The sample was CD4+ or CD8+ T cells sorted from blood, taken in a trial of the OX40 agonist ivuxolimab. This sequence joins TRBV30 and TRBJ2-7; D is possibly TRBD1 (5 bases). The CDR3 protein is CAWSVQGGSYEQYF. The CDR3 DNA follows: TGTGCCTGGAGTGTCCAGGGTGGTAGTTACGAGCAGTACTTC.